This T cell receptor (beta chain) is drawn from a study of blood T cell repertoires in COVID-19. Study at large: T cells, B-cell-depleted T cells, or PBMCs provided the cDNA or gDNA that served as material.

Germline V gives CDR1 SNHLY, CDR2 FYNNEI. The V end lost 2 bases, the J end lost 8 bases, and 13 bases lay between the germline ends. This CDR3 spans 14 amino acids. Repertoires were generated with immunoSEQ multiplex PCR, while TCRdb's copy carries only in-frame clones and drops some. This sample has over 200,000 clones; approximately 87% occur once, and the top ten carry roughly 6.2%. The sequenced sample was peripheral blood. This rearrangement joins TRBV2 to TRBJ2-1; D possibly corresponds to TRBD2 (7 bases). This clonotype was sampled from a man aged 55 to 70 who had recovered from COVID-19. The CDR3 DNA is TGTGCCAGCAGTGAACGGGGGGCCGCCCATGAGCAGTTCTTC. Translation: CASSERGAAHEQFF.